A selection of T cell receptor beta chains follows, all from one sample in a study of cytotoxic CD8 clonotypes in ibrutinib-treated CLL. Assay: immunoSEQ multiplex PCR; the TCRdb copy retains only in-frame clones and omits some. Here the sample spans approximately 300,000 clones, approximately 80% being singletons. The input for sequencing was PBMCs, taken before ibrutinib treatment. Source of these receptors: a human donor with chronic lymphocytic leukemia. The CDR3 runs from the conserved cysteine through the conserved F or W. The D gene is left open where the match is weak. A row's size may be missing; if present it is once, few, many or a size class.

v_call	d_call	j_call	clone_size	cdr3_nt	cdr3_aa
TRBV6-5	TRBD1	TRBJ2-1	.	TGTGCCAGCACTATGACAGGGATCAATGAGCAGTTCTTC	CASTMTGINEQFF
TRBV27	TRBD1	TRBJ2-1	.	TGTGCCAGCAGTAAGGGACAGTACAATGAGCAGTTCTTC	CASSKGQYNEQFF
TRBV5-5	.	TRBJ2-1	.	TGTGCCAGCAGCTCAAAGGACTACAATGAGCAGTTCTTC	CASSSKDYNEQFF
TRBV7-2	.	TRBJ2-3	once	TGTGCCAGCAGCTTAGAACCTTTAGCGGCGAGCACAGATACGCAGTATTTT	CASSLEPLAASTDTQYF
TRBV25-1	TRBD2	TRBJ2-7	once	TGTGCCAGCAGTGACCTCCAGGCGGGAGTGACTGGCTACGAGCAGTACTTC	CASSDLQAGVTGYEQYF
TRBV6-1	.	TRBJ2-1	.	TGTGCCAGCAGTGACCCCAAAGATGAGCAGTTCTTC	CASSDPKDEQFF
TRBV12-5	TRBD1	TRBJ2-5	.	TGTGCTAGTGGCATGGACAGGGCGGAGACCCAGTACTTC	CASGMDRAETQYF
TRBV4-3	TRBD2	TRBJ2-3	.	TGCGCCAGCAGCCAGGGACTAGCGGGAGACGGTACGCAGTATTTT	CASSQGLAGDGTQYF
TRBV5-5	.	TRBJ2-1	.	TGTGCCAGCAGATCCCTGGGACGCGTCAATGAGCAGTTCTTC	CASRSLGRVNEQFF
TRBV6-4	.	TRBJ2-7	.	TGTGCCACAACGGACTACGGCTACGAGCAGTACTTC	CATTDYGYEQYF
TRBV4-1	.	TRBJ2-5	few	TGCGCCAGCAGCCAAGATATAAAGACCCAGTACTTC	CASSQDIKTQYF
TRBV6-5	.	TRBJ1-2	.	TGTGCCAGCAGACTGACAGCTAACTATGGCTACACCTTC	CASRLTANYGYTF
TRBV7-9	TRBD2	TRBJ2-3	.	TGTGCCAGCAGCTTAGATCCAGCGGGGATCACAGATACGCAGTATTTT	CASSLDPAGITDTQYF
TRBV27	.	TRBJ2-5	few	TGTGCCAGCAGTTTTGATAGTTACCAAGAGACCCAGTACTTC	CASSFDSYQETQYF
TRBV2	TRBD1	TRBJ2-7	.	TGTGCCAGCATTGGGACAGGGGCGGAGTACGAGCAGTACTTC	CASIGTGAEYEQYF
TRBV28	.	TRBJ1-5	.	TGTGCCAGCAGCCCCCAGGCAAAGGGCAATCAGCCCCAGCATTTT	CASSPQAKGNQPQHF